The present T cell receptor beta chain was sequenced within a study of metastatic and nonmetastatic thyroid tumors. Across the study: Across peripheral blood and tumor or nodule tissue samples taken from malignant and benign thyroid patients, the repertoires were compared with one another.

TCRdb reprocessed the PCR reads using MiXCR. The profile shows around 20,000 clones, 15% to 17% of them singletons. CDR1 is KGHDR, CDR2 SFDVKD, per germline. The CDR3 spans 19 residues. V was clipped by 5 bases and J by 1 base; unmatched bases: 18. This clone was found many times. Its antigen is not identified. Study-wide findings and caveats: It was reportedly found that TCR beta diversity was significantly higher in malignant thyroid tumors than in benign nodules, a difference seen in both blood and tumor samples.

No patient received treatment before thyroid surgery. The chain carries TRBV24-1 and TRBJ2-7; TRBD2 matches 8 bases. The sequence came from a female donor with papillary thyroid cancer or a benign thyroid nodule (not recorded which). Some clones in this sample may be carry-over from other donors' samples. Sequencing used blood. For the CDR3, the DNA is TGTGCCACCAGTGCAATTACCATAGCGGGGTCCTCTATTTCCTACGAGCAGTACTTC. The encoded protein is CATSAITIAGSSISYEQYF.